These 7 T cell receptor beta chains were sequenced from one sample in a study of T cell responses to AZD1222 COVID-19 vaccine. Repertoires were generated with immunoSEQ multiplex PCR, while TCRdb's copy carries only in-frame clones and drops some. The data show 140,000 to 150,000 clones, about 92% seen once. Sequencing was performed on peripheral blood, taken on day 0 of AZD1222 vaccination. The receptors were sampled from an adult in good health.

V gene TRBV2 combines with J gene TRBJ1-6; D is ambiguous. The CDR3 contains 11 residues. V dropped 3 bases and J dropped 9 bases, with 3 bases sitting between them. Germline V gene sequence: CDR1 SNHLY, CDR2 FYNNEI. The CDR3 sequence is CASSDGSPLHF. The CDR3 DNA reads TGTGCCAGCAGTGATGGTTCACCCCTCCACTTT.

V and J are TRBV5-5 and TRBJ1-6, with no clear D. This CDR3 has 12 amino acids. In germline, CDR1 is SGHKS, CDR2 YYEKEE (reference sequence). V was clipped by 0 bases and J by 6 bases, with 1 base between them. The CDR3 region has the DNA TGTGCCAGCAGCTTGGTTAATTCACCCCTCCACTTT. Residues: CASSLVNSPLHF.

J is TRBJ2-5 and V is TRBV10-2; 14 positions agree with TRBD2. The V gene end was trimmed by 6 bases and the J gene end by 2 bases; junction bases not matched to a gene: 5. CDR3 length: 16 residues. CDR1 is WSHSY, CDR2 SAAADI, per germline. The DNA of the CDR3 is TGCGCCAGCAGGAGACTAGCGGGGGGGCAACAAGAGACCCAGTACTTC. It codes for CASRRLAGGQQETQYF.

The chain employs TRBV6-4 and TRBJ2-1; 8 bases agree with TRBD1. The germline gives CDR1 MRHNA, CDR2 SNTAGT. V was pared by 6 bases and J by 0 bases, with 4 bases of the junction left unmatched. This CDR3 spans 15 amino acids. CDR3 in amino acids: CASRAGQGSYNEQFF. CDR3 in DNA: TGTGCCAGCAGGGCAGGACAGGGCTCCTACAATGAGCAGTTCTTC.

The chain is built from TRBV15 and TRBJ2-4; D may be TRBD1 or TRBD2 (5 bases each). The CDR3 is 15 residues long. V dropped 4 bases and J dropped 1 base, with 11 bases sitting between them. Germline lookup yields CDR1 LNHNV and CDR2 YYDKDF (reference sequence). The CDR3 DNA reads as TGTGCCACCAGCACCCTCGGGGCGGCCAAAAACATTCAGTACTTC. Residues: CATSTLGAAKNIQYF.

The CDR3 DNA reads TGTGCCAGCAGTGACCACCGCGCTAATGAAAAACTGTTTTTT. Its protein is CASSDHRANEKLFF. The rearrangement joins TRBV2 to TRBJ1-4, with unresolved D. Trimming cost V 3 bases and J 3 bases, with 8 bases left between them. CDR3 length: 14 amino acids. Germline assignment: CDR1 SNHLY and CDR2 FYNNEI.

Only a few counts were recorded for this clone. The rearrangement links TRBV2 to TRBJ2-7; 7 bases fit TRBD1. Germline lookup yields CDR1 SNHLY and CDR2 FYNNEI. The CDR3 extends over 13 amino acids. V dropped 5 bases and J dropped 7; count of bases not matched to a gene: 8. The CDR3 region has the DNA TGTGCCAGCAGTCTGGACAGGCCCAAGGAGCAGTACTTC. Residues: CASSLDRPKEQYF.